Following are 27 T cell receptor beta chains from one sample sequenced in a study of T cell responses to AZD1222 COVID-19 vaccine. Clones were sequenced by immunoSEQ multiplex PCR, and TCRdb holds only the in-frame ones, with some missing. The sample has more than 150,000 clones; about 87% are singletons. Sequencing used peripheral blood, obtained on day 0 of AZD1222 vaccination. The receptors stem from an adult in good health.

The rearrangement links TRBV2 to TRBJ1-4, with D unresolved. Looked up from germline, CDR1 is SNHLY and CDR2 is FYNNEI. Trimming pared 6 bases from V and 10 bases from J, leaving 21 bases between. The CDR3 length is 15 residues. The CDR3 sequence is CASSLTDGLLSKLFF. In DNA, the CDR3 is TGTGCCAGCAGCCTTACGGACGGTCTCCTGTCAAAACTGTTTTTT.

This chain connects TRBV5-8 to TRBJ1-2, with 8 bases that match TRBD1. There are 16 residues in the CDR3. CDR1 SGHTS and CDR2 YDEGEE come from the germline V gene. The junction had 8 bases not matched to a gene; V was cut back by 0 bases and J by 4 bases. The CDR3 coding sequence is TGTGCCAGCAGCTTGGGTCCCCCGGGACAGGTCTATGGCTACACCTTC. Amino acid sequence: CASSLGPPGQVYGYTF. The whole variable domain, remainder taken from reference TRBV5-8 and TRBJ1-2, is EAGVTQSPTHLIKTRGQQATLRCSPISGHTSVYWYQQALGLGLQFLLWYDEGEERNRGNFPPRFSGRQFPNYSSELNVNALELEDSALYLCASSLGPPGQVYGYTFGSGTRLTVV.

DNA for the CDR3: TGTGCCAGCAGTTACCCAGGGGGCGCGTGGCAGCCCCAGCATTTT. Translated, it gives CASSYPGGAWQPQHF. The chain has TRBV6-6 and TRBJ1-5; 8 bases are a match to TRBD1. Germline CDR1 reads MNHNY; CDR2 reads SVGAGI (reference sequence). There are 15 residues in the CDR3. Trimming removed 2 bases from V and 7 bases from J; junction bases left unmatched: 7.

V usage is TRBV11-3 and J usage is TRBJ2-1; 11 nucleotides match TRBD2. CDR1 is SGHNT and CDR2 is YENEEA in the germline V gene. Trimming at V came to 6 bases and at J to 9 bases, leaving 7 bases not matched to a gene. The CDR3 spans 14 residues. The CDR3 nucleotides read TGTGCCAGCAGGATGACTAGCGGGACTAGTGAGCAGTTCTTC. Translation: CASRMTSGTSEQFF.

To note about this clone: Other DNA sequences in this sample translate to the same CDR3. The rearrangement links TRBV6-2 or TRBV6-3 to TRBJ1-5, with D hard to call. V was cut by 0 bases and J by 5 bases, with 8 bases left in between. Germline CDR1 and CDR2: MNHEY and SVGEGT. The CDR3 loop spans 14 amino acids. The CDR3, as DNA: TGTGCCAGCAGTTACTCGGACCGGTATCAGCCCCAGCATTTT. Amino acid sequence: CASSYSDRYQPQHF.

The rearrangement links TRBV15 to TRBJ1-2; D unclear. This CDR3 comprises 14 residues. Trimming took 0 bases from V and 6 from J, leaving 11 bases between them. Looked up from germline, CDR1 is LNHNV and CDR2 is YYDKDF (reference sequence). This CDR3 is CATSREISSDGYTF. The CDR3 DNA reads TGTGCCACCAGCAGAGAGATTTCAAGCGATGGCTACACCTTC.

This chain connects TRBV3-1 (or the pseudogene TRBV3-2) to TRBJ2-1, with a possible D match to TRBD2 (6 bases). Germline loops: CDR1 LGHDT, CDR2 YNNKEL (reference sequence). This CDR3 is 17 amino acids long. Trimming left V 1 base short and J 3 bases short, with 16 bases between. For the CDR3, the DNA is TGTGCCAGCAGCCAAGCGGCGGCGGGCGGGAACTACAATGAGCAGTTCTTC. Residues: CASSQAAAGGNYNEQFF.

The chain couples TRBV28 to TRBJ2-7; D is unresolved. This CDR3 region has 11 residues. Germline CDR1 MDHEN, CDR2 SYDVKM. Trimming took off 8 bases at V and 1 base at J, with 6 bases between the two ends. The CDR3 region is CASHSSYEQYF. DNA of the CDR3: TGTGCCAGCCACAGTTCCTACGAGCAGTACTTC.

The CDR3, as DNA: TGTGCCAGCAGCTTAAGCATAGCGGGAGGCCAAGAGACCCAGTACTTC. Amino acids: CASSLSIAGGQETQYF. The chain recombines TRBV7-2 with TRBJ2-5; 10 bases map to TRBD2. V shed 2 bases, J shed 1 base, and the junction held 4 bases outside the gene matches. The CDR3 has 16 residues. The germline V gene has CDR1 SGHTA and CDR2 FQGNSA. Full variable domain (remainder filled in from reference TRBV7-2 and TRBJ2-5): GAGVSQSPSNKVTEKGKDVELRCDPISGHTALYWYRQSLGQGLEFLIYFQGNSAPDKSGLPSDRFSAERTGGSVSTLTIQRTQQEDSAVYLCASSLSIAGGQETQYFGPGTRLLVL.

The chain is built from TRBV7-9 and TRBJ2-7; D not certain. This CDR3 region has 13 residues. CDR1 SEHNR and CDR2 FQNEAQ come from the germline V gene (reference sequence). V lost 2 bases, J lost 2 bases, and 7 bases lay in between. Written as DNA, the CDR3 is TGTGCCAGCAGCTTACTGGGTCCCTACGAGCAGTACTTC. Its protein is CASSLLGPYEQYF.

The CDR3 is CASSEAESHSGTASFNQPQHF. The CDR3 DNA sequence: TGTGCCAGCAGTGAAGCGGAATCTCATTCCGGGACAGCGTCCTTCAATCAGCCCCAGCATTTT. This chain connects TRBV6-1 to TRBJ1-5; 7 nucleotides align to TRBD1. J lost 3 bases, V lost 0 bases, and 20 bases had no gene match. This CDR3 has 21 amino acids. CDR1 is MNHNS and CDR2 is SASEGT in the germline V gene.

The CDR3 region has the DNA TGTGCCAGCAGCTTTGCTAGCGGGAGCCGTAACACAGATACGCAGTATTTT. Translation: CASSFASGSRNTDTQYF. The chain employs TRBV5-4 and TRBJ2-3; 10 bases line up with TRBD2. Trimming cost V 2 bases and J 2 bases; bases outside gene matches: 8. Germline CDR1 SGHNT, CDR2 YYREEE (reference sequence). The CDR3 length is 17 residues.

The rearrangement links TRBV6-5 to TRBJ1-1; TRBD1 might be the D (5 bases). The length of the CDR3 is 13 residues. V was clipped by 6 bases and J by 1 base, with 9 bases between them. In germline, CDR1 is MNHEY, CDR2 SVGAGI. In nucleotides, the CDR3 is TGTGCCAGCAGCCTCACAGGGAACACTGAAGCTTTCTTT. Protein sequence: CASSLTGNTEAFF.

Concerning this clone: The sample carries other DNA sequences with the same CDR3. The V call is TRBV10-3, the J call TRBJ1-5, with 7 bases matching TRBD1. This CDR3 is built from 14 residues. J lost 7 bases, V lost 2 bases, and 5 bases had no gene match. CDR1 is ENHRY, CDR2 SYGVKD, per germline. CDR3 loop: CAISEDRVGQPQHF. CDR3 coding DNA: TGTGCCATCAGTGAGGACAGGGTCGGCCAGCCCCAGCATTTT.

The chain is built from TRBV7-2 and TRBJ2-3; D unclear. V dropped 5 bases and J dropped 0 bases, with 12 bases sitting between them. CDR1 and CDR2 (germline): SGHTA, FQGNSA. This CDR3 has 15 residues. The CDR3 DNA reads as TGTGCCAGCAGCCTCTTCCGGCACAGCACAGATACGCAGTATTTT. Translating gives CASSLFRHSTDTQYF.

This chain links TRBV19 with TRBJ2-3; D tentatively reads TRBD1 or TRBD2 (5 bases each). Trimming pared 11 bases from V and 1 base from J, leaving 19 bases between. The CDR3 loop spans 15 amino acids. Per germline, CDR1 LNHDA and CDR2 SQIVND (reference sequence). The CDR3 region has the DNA TGTGCCGTACAGTCTGGGCAGGGACGCACAGATACGCAGTATTTT. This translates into CAVQSGQGRTDTQYF.

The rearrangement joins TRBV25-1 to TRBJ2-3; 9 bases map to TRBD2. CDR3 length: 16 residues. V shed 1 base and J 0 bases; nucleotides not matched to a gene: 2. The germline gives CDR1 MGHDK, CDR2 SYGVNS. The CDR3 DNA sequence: TGTGCCAGCAGTGAATTCAGCGGGGGGAGCACAGATACGCAGTATTTT. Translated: CASSEFSGGSTDTQYF.

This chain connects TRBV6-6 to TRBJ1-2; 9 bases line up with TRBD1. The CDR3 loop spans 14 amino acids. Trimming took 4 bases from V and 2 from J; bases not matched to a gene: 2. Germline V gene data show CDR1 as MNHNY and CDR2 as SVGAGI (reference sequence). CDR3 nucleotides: TGTGCCAGCAGTTCAGGGACAGGGAACTATGGCTACACCTTC. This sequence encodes CASSSGTGNYGYTF.

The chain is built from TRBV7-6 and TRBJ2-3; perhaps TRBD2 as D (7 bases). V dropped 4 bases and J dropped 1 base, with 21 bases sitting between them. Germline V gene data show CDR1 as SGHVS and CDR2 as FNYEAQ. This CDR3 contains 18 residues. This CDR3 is CASSSPRDFGGRTDTQYF. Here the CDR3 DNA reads TGTGCCAGCAGCTCACCCCGGGACTTCGGGGGGCGCACAGATACGCAGTATTTT.

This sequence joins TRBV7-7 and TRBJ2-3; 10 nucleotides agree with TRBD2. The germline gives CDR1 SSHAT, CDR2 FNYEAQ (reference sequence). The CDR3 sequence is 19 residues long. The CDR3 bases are TGTGCTAGCCCCTTGGGGCCTAGCGGGGGCTATCCCCTCACGTATACGCAGTATTTT. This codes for CASPLGPSGGYPLTYTQYF.

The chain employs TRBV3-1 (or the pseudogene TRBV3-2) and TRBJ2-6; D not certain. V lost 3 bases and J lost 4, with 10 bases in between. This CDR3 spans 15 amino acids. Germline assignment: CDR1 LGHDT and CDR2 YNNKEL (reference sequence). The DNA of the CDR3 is TGTGCCAGCAGCCATGACCCACCAGGGGCCAACGTCCTGACTTTC. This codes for CASSHDPPGANVLTF.

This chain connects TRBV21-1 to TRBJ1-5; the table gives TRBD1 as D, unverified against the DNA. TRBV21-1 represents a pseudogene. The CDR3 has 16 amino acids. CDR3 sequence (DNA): TGTGCCAGCAGCAAAGGTTCCGACAGGGAAGGTCAGCCCCAGCATTTT. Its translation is CASSKGSDREGQPQHF.

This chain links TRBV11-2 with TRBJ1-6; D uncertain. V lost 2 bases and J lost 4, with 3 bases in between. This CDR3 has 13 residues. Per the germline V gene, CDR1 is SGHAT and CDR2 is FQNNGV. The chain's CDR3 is CASSLKYNSPLHF. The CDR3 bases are TGTGCCAGCAGCTTAAAGTATAATTCACCCCTCCACTTT.

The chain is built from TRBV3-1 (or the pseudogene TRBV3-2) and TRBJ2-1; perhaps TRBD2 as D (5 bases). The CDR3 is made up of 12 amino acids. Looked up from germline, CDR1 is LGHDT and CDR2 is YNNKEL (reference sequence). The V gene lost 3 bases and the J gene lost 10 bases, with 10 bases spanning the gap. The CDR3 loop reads CASSQPSLEQFF. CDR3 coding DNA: TGTGCCAGCAGCCAGCCTAGCTTGGAGCAGTTCTTC.

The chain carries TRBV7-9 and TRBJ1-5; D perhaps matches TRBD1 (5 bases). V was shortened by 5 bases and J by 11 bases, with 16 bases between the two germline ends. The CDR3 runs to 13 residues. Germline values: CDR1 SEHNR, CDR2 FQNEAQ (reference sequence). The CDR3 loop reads CASSTGPTGTQHF. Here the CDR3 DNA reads TGTGCCAGCAGCACAGGCCCCACAGGTACCCAGCATTTT.

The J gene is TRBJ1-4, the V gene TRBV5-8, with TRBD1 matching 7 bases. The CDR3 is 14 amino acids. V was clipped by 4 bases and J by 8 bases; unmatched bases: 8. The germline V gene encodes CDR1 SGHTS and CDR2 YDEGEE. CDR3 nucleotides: TGTGCCAGCAGCAGCCGGGACAGAGGAGAAAAACTGTTTTTT. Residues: CASSSRDRGEKLFF.

The CDR3 DNA is TGTGCCAGCCTTAATCGGGGGGAAAGGCTATATGGCTACACCTTC. It is translated as CASLNRGERLYGYTF. The chain recombines TRBV7-2 with TRBJ1-2, with D possibly TRBD1 on 5 matching bases. Germline loops: CDR1 SGHTA, CDR2 FQGNSA. Trimming took off 8 bases at V and 5 bases at J, with 21 bases between the two ends. The CDR3 consists of 15 residues.